The clone carrying this T cell receptor beta chain was recorded a few times. The CDR3 consists of 16 residues. Trimming took 5 bases from V and 8 from J; bases not matched to a gene: 10. Germline loops: CDR1 LNHDA, CDR2 SQIVND (reference sequence). The assay was immunoSEQ multiplex PCR, and TCRdb's table has in-frame clones only and misses some. The data hold more than 100,000 clones, with roughly 84% observed a single time. The source of the sample is a study of T cell responses to AZD1222 COVID-19 vaccine. The receptor comes from an adult in good health. The chain carries TRBV19 and TRBJ1-6; 9 positions agree with TRBD1. Sequences were derived from peripheral blood, sampled on day 0 of AZD1222 vaccination. Written as DNA, the CDR3 is TGTGCCAGTAGTTCCACCTGGGGACAGGGTTATTCACCCCTCCACTTT. Encoded protein: CASSSTWGQGYSPLHF.